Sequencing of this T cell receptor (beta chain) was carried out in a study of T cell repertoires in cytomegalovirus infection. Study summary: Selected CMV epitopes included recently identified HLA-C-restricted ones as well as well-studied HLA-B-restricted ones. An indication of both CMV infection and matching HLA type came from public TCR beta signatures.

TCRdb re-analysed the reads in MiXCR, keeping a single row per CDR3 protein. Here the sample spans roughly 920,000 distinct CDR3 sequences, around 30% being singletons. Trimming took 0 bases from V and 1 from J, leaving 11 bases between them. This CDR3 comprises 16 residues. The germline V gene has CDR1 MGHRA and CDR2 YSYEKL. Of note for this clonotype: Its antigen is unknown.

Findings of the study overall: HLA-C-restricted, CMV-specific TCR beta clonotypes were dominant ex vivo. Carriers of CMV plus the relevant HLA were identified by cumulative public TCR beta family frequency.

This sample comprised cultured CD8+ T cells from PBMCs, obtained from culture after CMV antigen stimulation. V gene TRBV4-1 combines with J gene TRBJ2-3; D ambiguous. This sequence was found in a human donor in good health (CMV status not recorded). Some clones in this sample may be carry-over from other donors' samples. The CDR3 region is CASSQEGVGGTDTQYF. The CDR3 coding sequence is TGCGCCAGCAGCCAAGAAGGCGTCGGAGGCACAGATACGCAGTATTTT.